This is a list of T cell receptor beta chains from one sample in a study of blood T cell repertoires in COVID-19. Here immunoSEQ multiplex PCR was the method, and the copy in TCRdb shows in-frame clones only, minus some. The data contain about 280,000 clones, roughly nine tenths of them singletons. Sequenced input: peripheral blood. These receptor sequences come from a woman between 35 and 50 years old who had recovered from COVID-19. Both conserved end residues are part of each CDR3. Fields, in order: clone size, D gene, V gene, J gene, CDR3 DNA, CDR3 protein. A D gene is named only where the DNA matches it firmly. Clone size is given for some rows only: seen once, a few or many times, or a class if the clone is expanded.

abundance: NA
d_gene: NA
v_gene: TRBV7-6
j_gene: TRBJ2-2
CDR3nt: TGTGCCAGCAGCTTAGTGGCAGTGGACACCGGGGAGCTGTTTTTT
CDR3aa: CASSLVAVDTGELFF

abundance: once
d_gene: NA
v_gene: TRBV5-1
j_gene: TRBJ2-5
CDR3nt: TGCGCCAGCAGCATCGCTAGTGTCGGCCAAGAGACCCAGTACTTC
CDR3aa: CASSIASVGQETQYF

abundance: NA
d_gene: NA
v_gene: TRBV2
j_gene: TRBJ1-4
CDR3nt: TGTGCCTCCCGGGTATATAATGAAAAACTGTTTTTT
CDR3aa: CASRVYNEKLFF

abundance: NA
d_gene: NA
v_gene: TRBV15
j_gene: TRBJ2-6
CDR3nt: TGTGCCACCAGCAGAGACAGAATGGGGGCCAACGTCCTGACTTTC
CDR3aa: CATSRDRMGANVLTF

abundance: NA
d_gene: NA
v_gene: TRBV7-5
j_gene: TRBJ2-6
CDR3nt: TGTGTCAGAAGCTTATCCTCAGTTAAGACAGGGACTCATTGGAGCTCTGGGGCCAACGTCCTGACTTTC
CDR3aa: CVRSLSSVKTGTHWSSGANVLTF

abundance: NA
d_gene: TRBD2
v_gene: TRBV5-1
j_gene: TRBJ2-7
CDR3nt: TGCGCCAGCAGCCCCGGGACTAGCGGGCTCCAGTACTTC
CDR3aa: CASSPGTSGLQYF

abundance: NA
d_gene: NA
v_gene: TRBV5-1
j_gene: TRBJ1-3
CDR3nt: TGCGCCAGCAGCTTGGCTATAACCGGGAACGGAAACACCATATATTTT
CDR3aa: CASSLAITGNGNTIYF

abundance: NA
d_gene: NA
v_gene: TRBV5-6
j_gene: TRBJ1-4
CDR3nt: TGTGCCAGCAGCTTGGCCGGGGCTAATGAAAAACTGTTTTTT
CDR3aa: CASSLAGANEKLFF

abundance: few
d_gene: NA
v_gene: TRBV6-5
j_gene: TRBJ2-7
CDR3nt: TGTGCCAGCAGTTACGGGCTTTCCTACGAGCAGTACTTC
CDR3aa: CASSYGLSYEQYF

abundance: NA
d_gene: NA
v_gene: TRBV7-9
j_gene: TRBJ1-1
CDR3nt: TGTGCCAGCAGCGAACAAGGACAGCCGTACGGTGAAGCTTTCTTT
CDR3aa: CASSEQGQPYGEAFF

abundance: NA
d_gene: TRBD2
v_gene: TRBV7-3
j_gene: TRBJ2-1
CDR3nt: TGTGCCAGCAGCTTAGCGGGAGACTACAATGAGCAGTTCTTC
CDR3aa: CASSLAGDYNEQFF

abundance: few
d_gene: TRBD2
v_gene: TRBV5-6
j_gene: TRBJ2-5
CDR3nt: TGTGCCAGCAGCTTGCGACTAGCGGGAGCGGTGGGAAAAGAGACCCAGTACTTC
CDR3aa: CASSLRLAGAVGKETQYF

abundance: many
d_gene: NA
v_gene: TRBV5-1
j_gene: TRBJ2-7
CDR3nt: TGCGCCAGCAGCCCCAGGGACACCGAAGGGCAGTACTTC
CDR3aa: CASSPRDTEGQYF

abundance: NA
d_gene: NA
v_gene: TRBV3-1/TRBV3-2
j_gene: TRBJ1-6
CDR3nt: TGTGCCAGCAGCCAAGGCGGGGGCCGCGAGAATTCACCCCTCCACTTT
CDR3aa: CASSQGGGRENSPLHF